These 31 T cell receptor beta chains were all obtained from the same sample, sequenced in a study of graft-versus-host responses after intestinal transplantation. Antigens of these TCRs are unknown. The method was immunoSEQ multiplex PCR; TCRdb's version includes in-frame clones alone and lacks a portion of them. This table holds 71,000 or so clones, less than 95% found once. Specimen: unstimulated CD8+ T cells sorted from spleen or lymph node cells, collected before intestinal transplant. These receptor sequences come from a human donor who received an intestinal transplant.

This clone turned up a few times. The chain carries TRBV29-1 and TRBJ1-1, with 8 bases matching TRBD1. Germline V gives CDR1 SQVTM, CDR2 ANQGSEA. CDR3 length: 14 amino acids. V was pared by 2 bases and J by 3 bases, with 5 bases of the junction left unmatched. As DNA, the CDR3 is TGCAGCGTTGAAATGACAGGGGCGTACACTGAAGCTTTCTTT. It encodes CSVEMTGAYTEAFF.

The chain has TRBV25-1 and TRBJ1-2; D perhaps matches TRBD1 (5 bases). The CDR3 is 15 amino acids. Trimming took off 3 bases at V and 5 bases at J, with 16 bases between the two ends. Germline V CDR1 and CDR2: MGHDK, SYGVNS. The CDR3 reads CASSDPLGAAYGYTF. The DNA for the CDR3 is TGTGCCAGCAGTGACCCCCTTGGGGCGGCGTATGGCTACACCTTC.

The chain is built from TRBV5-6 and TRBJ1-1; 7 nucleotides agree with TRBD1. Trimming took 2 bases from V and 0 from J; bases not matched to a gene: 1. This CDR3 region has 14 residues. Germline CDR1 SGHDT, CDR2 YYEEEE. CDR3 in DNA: TGTGCCAGCAGCTTCGACAGGGTGAACACTGAAGCTTTCTTT. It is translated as CASSFDRVNTEAFF.

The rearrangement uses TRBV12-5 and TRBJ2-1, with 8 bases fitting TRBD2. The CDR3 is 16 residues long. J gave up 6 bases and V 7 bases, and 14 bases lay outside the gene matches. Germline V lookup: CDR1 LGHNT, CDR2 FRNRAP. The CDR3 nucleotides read TGTGCTAGTGCCCCGGAGGGCGGGGGGCGGGGCAATGAGCAGTTCTTC. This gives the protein CASAPEGGGRGNEQFF.

CDR3: CASSSIQYNEQFF. As DNA, the CDR3 is TGTGCCAGCAGTAGTATACAGTACAATGAGCAGTTCTTC. This chain connects TRBV25-1 to TRBJ2-1; the D is unclear. CDR1 and CDR2 from the germline V gene are MGHDK and SYGVNS. Between the trimmed V and J ends, which lost 5 bases and 4 bases, there was a span of 9 bases. The CDR3 totals 13 residues.

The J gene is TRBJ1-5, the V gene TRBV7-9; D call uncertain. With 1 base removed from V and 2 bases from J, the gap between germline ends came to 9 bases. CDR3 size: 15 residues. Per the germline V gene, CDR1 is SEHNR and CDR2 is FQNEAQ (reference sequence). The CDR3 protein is CASSLDRSGNQPQHF. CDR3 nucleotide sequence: TGTGCCAGCAGCTTAGACAGATCGGGCAATCAGCCCCAGCATTTT. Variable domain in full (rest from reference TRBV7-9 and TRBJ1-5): DTGVSQNPRHKITKRGQNVTFRCDPISEHNRLYWYRQTLGQGPEFLTYFQNEAQLEKSRLLSDRFSAERPKGSFSTLEIQRTEQGDSAMYLCASSLDRSGNQPQHFGDGTRLSIL.

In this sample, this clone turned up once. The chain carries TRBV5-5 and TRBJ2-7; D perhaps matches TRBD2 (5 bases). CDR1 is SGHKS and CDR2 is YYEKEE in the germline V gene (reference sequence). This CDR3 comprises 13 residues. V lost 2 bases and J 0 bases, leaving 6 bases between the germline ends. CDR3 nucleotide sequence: TGTGCCAGCAGCTTTGGGAGCTCCTACGAGCAGTACTTC. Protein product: CASSFGSSYEQYF.

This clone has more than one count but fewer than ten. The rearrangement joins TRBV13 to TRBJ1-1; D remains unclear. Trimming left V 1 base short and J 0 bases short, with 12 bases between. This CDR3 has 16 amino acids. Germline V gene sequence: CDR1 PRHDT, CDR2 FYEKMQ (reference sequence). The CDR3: CASSLEQNLMNTEAFF. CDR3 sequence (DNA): TGTGCCAGCAGCTTAGAACAGAACCTAATGAACACTGAAGCTTTCTTT.

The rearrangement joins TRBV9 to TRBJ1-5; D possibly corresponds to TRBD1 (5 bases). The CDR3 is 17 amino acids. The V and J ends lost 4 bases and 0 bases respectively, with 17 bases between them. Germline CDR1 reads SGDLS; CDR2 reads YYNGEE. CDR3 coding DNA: TGTGCCAGCAGCCCCGGGGGTTCGTGGTATAGCAATCAGCCCCAGCATTTT. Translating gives CASSPGGSWYSNQPQHF.

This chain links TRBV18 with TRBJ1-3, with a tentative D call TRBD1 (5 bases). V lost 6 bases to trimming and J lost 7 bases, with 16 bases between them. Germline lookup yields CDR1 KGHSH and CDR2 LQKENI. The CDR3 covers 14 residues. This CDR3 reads CASSHKERGNTIYF. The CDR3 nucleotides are TGTGCCAGCTCTCACAAAGAACGGGGGAACACCATATATTTT.

The CDR3 spells CASSYTSGGYNEQFF. As DNA, the CDR3 is TGTGCCAGCAGTTACACTAGCGGGGGGTACAATGAGCAGTTCTTC. The J gene is TRBJ2-1, the V gene TRBV6-5; 12 bases agree with TRBD2. CDR3 length equals 15 residues. Per germline, CDR1 MNHEY and CDR2 SVGAGI. The J segment lost 4 bases and the V segment lost 2 bases, leaving 0 bases of the junction unmatched.

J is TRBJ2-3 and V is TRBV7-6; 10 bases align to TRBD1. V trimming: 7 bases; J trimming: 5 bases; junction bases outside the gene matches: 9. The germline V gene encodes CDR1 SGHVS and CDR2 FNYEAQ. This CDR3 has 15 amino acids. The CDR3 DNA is TGTGCCAGCATCCTGACAGGGGGCGGAGGAGATACGCAGTATTTT. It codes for CASILTGGGGDTQYF.

CDR3 sequence reads: CATSRELAPRETQYF. The DNA for the CDR3 is TGTGCCACCAGCAGAGAGCTAGCCCCGCGGGAGACCCAGTACTTC. This chain links TRBV15 with TRBJ2-5, with a tentative D call TRBD2 (5 bases). This CDR3 has 15 amino acids. The germline V gene has CDR1 LNHNV and CDR2 YYDKDF (reference sequence). The V end was cut by 0 bases, the J end by 5 bases, with 13 bases between.

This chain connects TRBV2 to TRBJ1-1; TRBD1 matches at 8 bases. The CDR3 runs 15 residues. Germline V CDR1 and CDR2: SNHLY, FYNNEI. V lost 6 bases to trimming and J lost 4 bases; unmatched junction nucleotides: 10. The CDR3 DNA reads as TGTGCCAGCAGGATCGGACAGGGTTCGGGCACTGAAGCTTTCTTT. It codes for CASRIGQGSGTEAFF. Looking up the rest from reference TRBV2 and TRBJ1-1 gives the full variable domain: EPEVTQTPSHQVTQMGQEVILRCVPISNHLYFYWYRQILGQKVEFLVSFYNNEISEKSEIFDDQFSVERPDGSNFTLKIRSTKLEDSAMYFCASRIGQGSGTEAFFGQGTRLTVV.

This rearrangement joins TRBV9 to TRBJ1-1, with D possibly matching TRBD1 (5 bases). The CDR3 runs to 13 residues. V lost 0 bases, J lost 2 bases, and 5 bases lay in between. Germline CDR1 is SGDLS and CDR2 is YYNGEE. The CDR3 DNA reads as TGTGCCAGCAGCGTAGGGACAAACACTGAAGCTTTCTTT. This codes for CASSVGTNTEAFF.

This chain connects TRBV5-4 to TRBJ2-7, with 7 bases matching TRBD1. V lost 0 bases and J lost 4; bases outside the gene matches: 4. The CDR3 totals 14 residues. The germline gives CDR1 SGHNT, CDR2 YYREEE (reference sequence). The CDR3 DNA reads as TGTGCCAGCAGCTTGGACAGGGGTGGTTACGAGCAGTACTTC. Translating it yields CASSLDRGGYEQYF.

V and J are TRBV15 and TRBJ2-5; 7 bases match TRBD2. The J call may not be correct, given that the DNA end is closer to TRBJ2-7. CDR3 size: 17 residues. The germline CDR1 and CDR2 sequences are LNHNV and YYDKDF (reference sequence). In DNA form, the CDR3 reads TGTGCCACCAGCAGAGATTCGGGGGGAGAGGGGATGAACGAGCAGTACTTC. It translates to CATSRDSGGEGMNEQYF.

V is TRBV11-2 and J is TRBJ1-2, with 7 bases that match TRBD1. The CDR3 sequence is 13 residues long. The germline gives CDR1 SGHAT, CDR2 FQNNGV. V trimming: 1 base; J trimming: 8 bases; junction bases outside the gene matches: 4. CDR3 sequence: CASSLGQGYGYTF. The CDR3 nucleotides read TGTGCCAGCAGCTTAGGACAGGGATACGGCTACACCTTC.

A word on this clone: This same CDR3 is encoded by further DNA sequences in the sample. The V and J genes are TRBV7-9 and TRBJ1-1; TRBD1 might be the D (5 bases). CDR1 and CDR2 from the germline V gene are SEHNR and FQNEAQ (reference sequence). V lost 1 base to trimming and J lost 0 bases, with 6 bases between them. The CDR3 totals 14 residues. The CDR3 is CASSLGGLNTEAFF. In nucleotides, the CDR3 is TGTGCCAGCAGCTTAGGGGGCTTGAACACTGAAGCTTTCTTT.

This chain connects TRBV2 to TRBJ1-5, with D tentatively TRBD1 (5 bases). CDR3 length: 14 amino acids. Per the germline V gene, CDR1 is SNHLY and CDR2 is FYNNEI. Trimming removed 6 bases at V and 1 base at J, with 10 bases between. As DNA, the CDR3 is TGTGCCAGCAGCGCGGGGGGAAGCAATCAGCCCCAGCATTTT. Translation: CASSAGGSNQPQHF.

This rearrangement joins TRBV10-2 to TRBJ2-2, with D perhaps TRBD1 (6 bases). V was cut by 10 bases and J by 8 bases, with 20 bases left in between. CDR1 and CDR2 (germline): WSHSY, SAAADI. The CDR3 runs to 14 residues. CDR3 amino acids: CATTPGVLTGELFF. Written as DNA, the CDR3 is TGCGCCACGACTCCAGGGGTGCTGACGGGGGAGCTGTTTTTT.

CDR3 nucleotides: TGCGCCAGCAGCCAAGATTCGGAGACAGAGTACGAGCAGTACTTC. Translating it yields CASSQDSETEYEQYF. The chain has TRBV4-1 and TRBJ2-7; weak D call: TRBD1 (5 bases). The CDR3 loop spans 15 amino acids. V was trimmed by 0 bases and J by 4 bases, leaving 13 bases between them. Germline-derived CDR1 and CDR2 are MGHRA and YSYEKL.

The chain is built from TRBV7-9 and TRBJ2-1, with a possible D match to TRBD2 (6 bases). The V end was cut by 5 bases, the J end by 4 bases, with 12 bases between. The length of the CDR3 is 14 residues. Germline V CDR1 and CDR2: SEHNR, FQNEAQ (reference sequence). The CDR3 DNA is TGTGCCAGCAGCCCCGGGGGTAGATACAATGAGCAGTTCTTC. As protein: CASSPGGRYNEQFF.

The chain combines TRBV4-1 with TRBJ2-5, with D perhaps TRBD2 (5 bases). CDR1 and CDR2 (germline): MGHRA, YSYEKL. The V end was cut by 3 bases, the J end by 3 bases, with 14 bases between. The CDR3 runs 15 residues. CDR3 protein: CASSQGRLPKETQYF. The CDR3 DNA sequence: TGCGCCAGCAGCCAGGGGAGACTCCCCAAAGAGACCCAGTACTTC.

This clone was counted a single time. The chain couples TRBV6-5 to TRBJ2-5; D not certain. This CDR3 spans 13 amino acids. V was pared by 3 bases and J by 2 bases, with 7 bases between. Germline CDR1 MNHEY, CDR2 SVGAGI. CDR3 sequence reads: CASSYLPQETQYF. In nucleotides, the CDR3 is TGTGCCAGCAGTTATCTACCACAAGAGACCCAGTACTTC.

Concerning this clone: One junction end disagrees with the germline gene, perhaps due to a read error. The CDR3 DNA reads as TGCGTTCCCGGACTAGCGGGGGGTGGGGCCAACGTCCTGACTTTC. Its translation is CVPGLAGGGANVLTF. The V call is TRBV7-7, the J call TRBJ2-6; TRBD2 agrees at 14 bases. CDR3 size: 15 residues. Germline V gives CDR1 SSHAT, CDR2 FNYEAQ (reference sequence).

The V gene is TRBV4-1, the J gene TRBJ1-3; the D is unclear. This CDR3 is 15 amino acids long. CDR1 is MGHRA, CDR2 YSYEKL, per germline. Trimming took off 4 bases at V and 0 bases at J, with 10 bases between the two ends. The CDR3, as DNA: TGCGCCAGCAGCCTCGGGGTCAGCTCTGGAAACACCATATATTTT. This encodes CASSLGVSSGNTIYF.

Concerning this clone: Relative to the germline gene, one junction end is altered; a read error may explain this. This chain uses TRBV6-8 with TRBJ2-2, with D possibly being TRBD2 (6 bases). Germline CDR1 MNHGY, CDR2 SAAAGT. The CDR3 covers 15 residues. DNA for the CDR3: TGTGCCAGCAGTTACCCAGGGAGGAACGCCGGGGAGCTGTTTTTT. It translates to CASSYPGRNAGELFF.

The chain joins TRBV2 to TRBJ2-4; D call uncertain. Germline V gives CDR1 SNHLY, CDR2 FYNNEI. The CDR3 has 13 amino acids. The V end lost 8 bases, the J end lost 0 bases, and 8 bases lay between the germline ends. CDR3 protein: CASEPLAKNIQYF. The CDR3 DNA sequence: TGTGCCAGCGAGCCGCTAGCCAAAAACATTCAGTACTTC.

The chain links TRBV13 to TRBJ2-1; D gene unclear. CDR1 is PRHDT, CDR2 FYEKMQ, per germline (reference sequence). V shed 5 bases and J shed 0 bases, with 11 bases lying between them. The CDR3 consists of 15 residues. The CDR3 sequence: CASSLTASSYNEQFF. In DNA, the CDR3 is TGTGCCAGCAGCCTAACCGCGAGCTCCTACAATGAGCAGTTCTTC.

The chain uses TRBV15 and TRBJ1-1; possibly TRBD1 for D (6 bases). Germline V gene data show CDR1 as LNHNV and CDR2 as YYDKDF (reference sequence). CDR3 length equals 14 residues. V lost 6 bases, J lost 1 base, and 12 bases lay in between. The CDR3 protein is CATRPGQTNTEAFF. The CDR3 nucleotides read TGTGCCACCAGGCCAGGACAGACGAACACTGAAGCTTTCTTT.